These 3 T cell receptor beta chains originate from one sample sequenced in a study of a mutant IDH1 vaccine in newly diagnosed glioma. The protocol was immunoSEQ multiplex PCR, while the TCRdb copy is restricted to in-frame clones and leaves out a portion. This sample carries just under 95,000 clones, about 80% of them seen once, and the ten largest clones take roughly 6.9%. The time point was: baseline, week 1 (first vaccination visit). Treatment noted: pre-vaccination baseline after standard-of-care therapy. The specimen comprised PBMCs, sampled from a glioma patient treated with radiotherapy, temozolomide or both. These TCRs come from a man aged 35-49 years with glioma.

The count of this clone is one. The rearrangement links TRBV7-9 to TRBJ2-2; D might be TRBD1 (6 bases). Trimming shortened V by 1 base and J by 7 bases, and 10 bases separated the two germline ends. The CDR3 covers 14 residues. The V gene's germline CDR1 is SEHNR and CDR2 FQNEAQ (reference sequence). CDR3 nucleotides: TGTGCCAGCAGCTTAGATCGGGGACACGGGGAGCTGTTTTTT. It yields the protein CASSLDRGHGELFF.

This chain joins TRBV9 and TRBJ2-6; D remains unclear. Germline V gene data show CDR1 as SGDLS and CDR2 as YYNGEE. The CDR3 runs 17 residues. V lost 0 bases, J lost 2 bases, and 12 bases lay in between. Here the CDR3 reads CASSVAAVEAGANVLTF. The DNA for the CDR3 is TGTGCCAGCAGCGTAGCTGCGGTGGAAGCTGGGGCCAACGTCCTGACTTTC.

The chain joins TRBV30 to TRBJ2-1, with TRBD2 as a possible D gene (7 bases). V was clipped by 0 bases and J by 2 bases, with 14 bases between them. CDR3 length equals 16 residues. Looked up from germline, CDR1 is GTSNPN and CDR2 is SVGIG (reference sequence). CDR3 protein: CAWSVAGAPPYNEQFF. The DNA of the CDR3 is TGTGCCTGGAGTGTCGCGGGGGCGCCCCCCTACAATGAGCAGTTCTTC.